A single TCR beta chain is shown here with its context. Its antigen is not known. This sample was taken from a study of T cell responses to AZD1222 COVID-19 vaccine. Findings and limits, study-wide: Spike-specific TCR breadth and depth both grew after two AZD1222 doses.

This table comes from immunoSEQ multiplex PCR, and its TCRdb copy is limited to in-frame clones, with some not included. The table includes 110,000 to 150,000 clones, around 93% detected once. The CDR3 is made up of 14 amino acids. The V gene's germline CDR1 is LGHDT and CDR2 YNNKEL (reference sequence). V was pared by 4 bases and J by 4 bases, with 10 bases between. The TCR was taken from an adult who received the AZD1222 COVID-19 vaccine. J is TRBJ2-2 and V is TRBV3-1 (or the pseudogene TRBV3-2), with D unresolved. Sequenced material: peripheral blood, taken 28 days after the second AZD1222 dose. The DNA for the CDR3 is TGTGCCAGCAGCCCTTCAGAGGCCACCGGGGAGCTGTTTTTT. Translated: CASSPSEATGELFF.